The clone carrying this T cell receptor (beta chain) occurred many times. The antigen remains undetermined. Amplification of TCR alpha and beta CDR3 regions from RNA used iRepertoire nested multiplex PCR. Tissue mRNA or PBMC total RNA, roughly 100-400 ng, went into one-step reverse transcription and amplification. TCRdb itself ran the multiplex PCR reads through MiXCR, one entry per CDR3 protein. Among some 160,000 distinct CDR3 sequences, about 47% were seen once, and the ten largest hold roughly 5.2%. The CDR3 extends over 14 amino acids. The junction had 9 bases not matched to a gene; V was cut back by 2 bases and J by 10 bases. Germline CDR1 is MNHEY and CDR2 is SMNVEV (reference sequence). The data originate from a study of glioma-infiltrating T cells. Study-wide points: Only very few CDR3 sequences appeared in both tissue and blood. Gliomas, especially low-grade, showed above-expected tissue-blood divergence; non-neoplastic patients showed below.

The source is a human donor with low-grade glioma or glioblastoma, undergoing nonglioma brain surgery, or in good health (not recorded which). The chain recombines TRBV27 with TRBJ1-1; 8 nucleotides align to TRBD1. Material for sequencing was glioma tissue, nonneoplastic brain tissue, or PBMCs (not recorded which). The CDR3 DNA is TGTGCCAGCAGTTTAGCAGGGGGCGCAGGTGGAGCTTTCTTT. Translated: CASSLAGGAGGAFF.